There are a few counts of the clone carrying this TCR beta chain. The antigen remains undetermined. The data were taken from a study of chemoradiotherapy in HPV16-positive cancers. Study background: Candidate HPV-specific clones and shared TCR motifs came from two HPV16-positive patients. General study points: For HPV16-positive patients, expanding HPV-responsive T cells associated with longer recurrence-free survival.

Libraries were prepared by immunoSEQ multiplex PCR; TCRdb keeps only in-frame clonotypes and omits some of them. The profile covers 8,400 or so clones, with roughly 75% appearing a single time and about 8.5% taken by the ten largest. Germline assignment: CDR1 SGHDT and CDR2 YYEEEE. This CDR3 spans 11 amino acids. The V gene lost 3 bases and the J gene lost 1 base, with 2 bases spanning the gap. This TCR was recovered from a human donor with HPV-associated anogenital cancer. Sampling was performed from a patient who underwent chemoradiotherapy. The chain recombines TRBV5-6 with TRBJ2-7; D is uncertain. The CDR3 sequence: CASSWSYEQYF. The CDR3 nucleotides are TGTGCCAGCAGCTGGTCCTACGAGCAGTACTTC.